This T cell receptor (beta chain) was identified in a study of T cell responses to AZD1222 COVID-19 vaccine. Points from the study as a whole: Clonal diversity was possibly underestimated, and the donors were mostly white British, with more females.

On this clone: Its matching antigen is unknown.

Clones were read by immunoSEQ multiplex PCR, and TCRdb kept only the in-frame ones, dropping some. The sample lists more than 110,000 clones; 89% were seen once. The CDR3 totals 15 residues. Trimming took 5 bases from V and 8 from J; bases not matched to a gene: 11. Germline V gene sequence: CDR1 SEHNR, CDR2 FQNEAQ (reference sequence). The V gene is TRBV7-9, the J gene TRBJ2-1; 8 bases fit TRBD1. Sequencing used peripheral blood, obtained on day 0 of AZD1222 vaccination. This clonotype was sampled from an adult in good health. CDR3 protein: CASSPRDRPSHEQFF. The CDR3, as DNA: TGTGCCAGCAGCCCAAGGGACAGGCCCTCACATGAGCAGTTCTTC.